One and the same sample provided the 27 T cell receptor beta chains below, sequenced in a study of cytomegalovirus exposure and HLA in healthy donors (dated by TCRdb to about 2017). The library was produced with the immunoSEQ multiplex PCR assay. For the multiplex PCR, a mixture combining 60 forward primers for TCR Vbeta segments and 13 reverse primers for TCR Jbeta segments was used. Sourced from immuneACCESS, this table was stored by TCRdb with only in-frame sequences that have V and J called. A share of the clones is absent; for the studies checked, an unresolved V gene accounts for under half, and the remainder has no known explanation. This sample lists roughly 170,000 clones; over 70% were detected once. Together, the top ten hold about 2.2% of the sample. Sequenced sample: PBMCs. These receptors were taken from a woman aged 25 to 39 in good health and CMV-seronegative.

The CDR3 region has the DNA TGTGCCAGCAGTGCCTCGTGGGGGCCGAATGAAAAACTGTTTTTT. Encoded protein: CASSASWGPNEKLFF. The chain joins TRBV28 to TRBJ1-4, with a weak D call TRBD1 (6 bases). Trimming stripped 5 bases from V and 5 bases from J, with 15 bases between. The CDR3 is made up of 15 amino acids. The germline V gene encodes CDR1 MDHEN and CDR2 SYDVKM.

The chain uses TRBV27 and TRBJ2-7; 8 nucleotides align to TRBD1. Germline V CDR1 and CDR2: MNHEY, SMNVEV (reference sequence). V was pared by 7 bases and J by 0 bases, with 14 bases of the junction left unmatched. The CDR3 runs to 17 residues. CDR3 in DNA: TGTGCCAGCATCCGGCAGGGGACAGGCGCCGTCTCCTACGAGCAGTACTTC. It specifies CASIRQGTGAVSYEQYF.

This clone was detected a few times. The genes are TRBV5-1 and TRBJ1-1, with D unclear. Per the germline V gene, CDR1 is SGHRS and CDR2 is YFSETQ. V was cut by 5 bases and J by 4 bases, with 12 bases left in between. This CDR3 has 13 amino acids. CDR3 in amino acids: CASSRTVATEAFF. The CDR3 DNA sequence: TGCGCCAGCAGTCGAACAGTGGCCACTGAAGCTTTCTTT.

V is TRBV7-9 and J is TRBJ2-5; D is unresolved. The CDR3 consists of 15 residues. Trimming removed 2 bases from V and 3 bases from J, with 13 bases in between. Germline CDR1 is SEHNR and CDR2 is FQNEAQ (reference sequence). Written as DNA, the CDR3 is TGTGCCAGCAGCTTACTGGGTGGCGGAGAAGAGACCCAGTACTTC. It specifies CASSLLGGGEETQYF.

CDR3 protein: CASSYSPGGQPQHF. DNA for the CDR3: TGTGCCAGCAGTTACTCACCGGGCGGGCAGCCCCAGCATTTT. This rearrangement joins TRBV6-6 to TRBJ1-5; D not resolved. The germline V and J ends were trimmed by 0 bases and 7 bases, with 10 bases remaining between them. Germline V gives CDR1 MNHNY, CDR2 SVGAGI (reference sequence). The CDR3 loop spans 14 amino acids.

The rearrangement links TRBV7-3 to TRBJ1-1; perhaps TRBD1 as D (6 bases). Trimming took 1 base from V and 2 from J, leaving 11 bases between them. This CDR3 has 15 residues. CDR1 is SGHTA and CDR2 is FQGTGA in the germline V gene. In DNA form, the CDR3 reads TGTGCCAGCAGCTTAAGAGGGGGTGGAAACACTGAAGCTTTCTTT. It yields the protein CASSLRGGGNTEAFF.

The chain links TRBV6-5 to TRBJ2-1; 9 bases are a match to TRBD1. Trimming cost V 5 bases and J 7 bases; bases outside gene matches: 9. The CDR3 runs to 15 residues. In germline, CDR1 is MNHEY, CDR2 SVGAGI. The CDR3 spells CASSPLEGQGNEQFF. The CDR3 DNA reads TGTGCCAGCAGTCCTCTAGAGGGACAGGGAAATGAGCAGTTCTTC.

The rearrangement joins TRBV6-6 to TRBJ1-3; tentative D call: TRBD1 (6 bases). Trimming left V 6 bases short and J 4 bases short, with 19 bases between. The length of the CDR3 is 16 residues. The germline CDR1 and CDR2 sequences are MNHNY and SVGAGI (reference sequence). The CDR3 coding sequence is TGTGCCAGCAGCGACAGGACCAGTCAAGCCGGAAACACCATATATTTT. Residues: CASSDRTSQAGNTIYF.

The CDR3 region has the DNA TGTGCCAGCAGCGTAGGTGACAGAAATTACGAGCAGTACTTC. Translated: CASSVGDRNYEQYF. The V and J genes are TRBV9 and TRBJ2-7; a weak D match, TRBD1 (5 bases). The germline V and J ends were trimmed by 0 bases and 4 bases, with 11 bases remaining between them. Per the germline V gene, CDR1 is SGDLS and CDR2 is YYNGEE. The CDR3 is 14 amino acids. Complete variable domain (other parts from reference TRBV9 and TRBJ2-7): DSGVTQTPKHLITATGQRVTLRCSPRSGDLSVYWYQQSLDQGLQFLIQYYNGEERAKGNILERFSAQQFPDLHSELNLSSLELGDSALYFCASSVGDRNYEQYFGPGTRLTVT.

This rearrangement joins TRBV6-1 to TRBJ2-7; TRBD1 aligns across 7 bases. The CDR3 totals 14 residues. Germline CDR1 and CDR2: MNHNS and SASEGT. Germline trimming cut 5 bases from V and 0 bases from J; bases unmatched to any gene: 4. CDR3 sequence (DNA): TGTGCCAGCAGTTTGGGACAGAGCTCCTACGAGCAGTACTTC. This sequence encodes CASSLGQSSYEQYF.

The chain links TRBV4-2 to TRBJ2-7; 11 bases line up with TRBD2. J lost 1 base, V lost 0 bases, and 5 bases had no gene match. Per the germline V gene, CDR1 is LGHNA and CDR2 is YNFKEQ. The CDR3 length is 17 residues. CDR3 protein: CASSQETSGTRSYEQYF. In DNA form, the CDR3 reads TGTGCCAGCAGCCAAGAGACTAGCGGGACGCGTTCCTACGAGCAGTACTTC.

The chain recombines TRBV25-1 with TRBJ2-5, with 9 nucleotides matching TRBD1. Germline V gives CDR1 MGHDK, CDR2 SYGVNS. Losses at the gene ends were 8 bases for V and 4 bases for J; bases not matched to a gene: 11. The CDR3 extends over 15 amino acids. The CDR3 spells CASSPGTGLVETQYF. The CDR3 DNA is TGTGCCAGCTCACCCGGGACAGGGTTAGTAGAGACCCAGTACTTC.

In DNA form, the CDR3 reads TGTGCCAGCAGCTCGCTAGCTCCGGGGGAGCTGTTTTTT. It specifies CASSSLAPGELFF. The rearrangement joins TRBV7-2 to TRBJ2-2; TRBD2 might be the D (5 bases). Per the germline V gene, CDR1 is SGHTA and CDR2 is FQGNSA. The CDR3 has 13 residues. The V gene lost 4 bases and the J gene lost 8 bases, with 11 bases spanning the gap.

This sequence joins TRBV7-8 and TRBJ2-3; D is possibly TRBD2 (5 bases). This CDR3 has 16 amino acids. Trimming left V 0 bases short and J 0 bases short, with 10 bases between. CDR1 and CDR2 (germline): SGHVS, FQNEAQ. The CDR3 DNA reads TGTGCCAGCAGCTTAGCTAGGCTAGCAAGCACAGATACGCAGTATTTT. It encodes CASSLARLASTDTQYF.

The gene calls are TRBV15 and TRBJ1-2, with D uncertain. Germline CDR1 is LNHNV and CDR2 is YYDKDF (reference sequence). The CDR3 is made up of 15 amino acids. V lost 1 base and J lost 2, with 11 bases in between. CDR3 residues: CATSRAFDGNYGYTF. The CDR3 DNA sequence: TGTGCCACCAGCAGAGCCTTTGACGGGAACTATGGCTACACCTTC.

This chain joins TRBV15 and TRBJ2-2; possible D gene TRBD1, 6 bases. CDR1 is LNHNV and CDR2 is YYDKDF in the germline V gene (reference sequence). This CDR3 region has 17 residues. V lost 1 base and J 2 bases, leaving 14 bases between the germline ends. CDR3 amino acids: CATSRGGQGINTGELFF. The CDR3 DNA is TGTGCCACCAGCAGAGGGGGGCAGGGGATAAACACCGGGGAGCTGTTTTTT.

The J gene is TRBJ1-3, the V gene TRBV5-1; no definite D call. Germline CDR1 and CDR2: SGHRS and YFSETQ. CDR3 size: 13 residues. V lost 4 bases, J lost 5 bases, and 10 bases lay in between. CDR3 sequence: CASSPGDRNTIYF. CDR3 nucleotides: TGCGCCAGCAGCCCCGGTGATCGAAACACCATATATTTT.

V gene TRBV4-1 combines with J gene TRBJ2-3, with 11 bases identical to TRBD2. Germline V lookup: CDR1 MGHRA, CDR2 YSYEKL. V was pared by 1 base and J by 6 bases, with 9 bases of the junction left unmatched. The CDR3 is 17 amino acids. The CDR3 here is CASSQAETSGTLDTQYF. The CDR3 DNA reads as TGCGCCAGCAGCCAAGCTGAGACTAGCGGGACTCTGGATACGCAGTATTTT.

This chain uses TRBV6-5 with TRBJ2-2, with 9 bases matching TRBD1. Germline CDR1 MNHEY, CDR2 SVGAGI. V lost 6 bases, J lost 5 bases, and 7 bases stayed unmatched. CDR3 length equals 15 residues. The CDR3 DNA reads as TGTGCCAGCAGGAGACAGGGGGTGAATACCGGGGAGCTGTTTTTT. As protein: CASRRQGVNTGELFF.

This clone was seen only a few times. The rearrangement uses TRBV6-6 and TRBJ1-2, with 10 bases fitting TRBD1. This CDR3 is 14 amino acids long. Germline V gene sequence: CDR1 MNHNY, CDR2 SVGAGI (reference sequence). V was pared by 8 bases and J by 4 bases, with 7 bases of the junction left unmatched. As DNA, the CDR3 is TGTGCCAGCCGGGACAGGGGCCTGGGCTATGGCTACACCTTC. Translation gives CASRDRGLGYGYTF.

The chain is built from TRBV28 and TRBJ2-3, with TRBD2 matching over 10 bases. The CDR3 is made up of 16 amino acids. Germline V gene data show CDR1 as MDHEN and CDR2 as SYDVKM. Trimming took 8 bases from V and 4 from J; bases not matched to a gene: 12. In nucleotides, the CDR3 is TGTGCCAGCCCTCCTATTAGCGGGGGGTGGGCAGATACGCAGTATTTT. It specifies CASPPISGGWADTQYF.

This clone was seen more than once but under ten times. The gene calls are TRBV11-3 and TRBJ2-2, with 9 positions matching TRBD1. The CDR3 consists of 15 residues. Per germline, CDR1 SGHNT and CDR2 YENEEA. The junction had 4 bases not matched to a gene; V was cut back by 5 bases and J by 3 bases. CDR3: CASSPRQGDTGELFF. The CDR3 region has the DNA TGTGCCAGCAGCCCCCGACAGGGGGACACCGGGGAGCTGTTTTTT.

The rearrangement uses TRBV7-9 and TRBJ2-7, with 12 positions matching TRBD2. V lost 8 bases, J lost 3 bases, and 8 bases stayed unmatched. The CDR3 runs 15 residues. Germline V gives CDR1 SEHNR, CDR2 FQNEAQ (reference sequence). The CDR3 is CASGPSGRGGYEQYF. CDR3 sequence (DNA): TGTGCCAGCGGCCCTAGCGGGAGGGGGGGCTACGAGCAGTACTTC. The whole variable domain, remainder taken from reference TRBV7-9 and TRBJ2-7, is DTGVSQNPRHKITKRGQNVTFRCDPISEHNRLYWYRQTLGQGPEFLTYFQNEAQLEKSRLLSDRFSAERPKGSFSTLEIQRTEQGDSAMYLCASGPSGRGGYEQYFGPGTRLTVT.

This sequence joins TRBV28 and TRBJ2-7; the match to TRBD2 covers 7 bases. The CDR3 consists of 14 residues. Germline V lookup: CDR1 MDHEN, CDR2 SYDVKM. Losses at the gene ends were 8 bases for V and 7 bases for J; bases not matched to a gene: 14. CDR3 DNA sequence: TGTGCCAGCCCTCCGACCGGGGGGTCGGGGGAGCAGTACTTC. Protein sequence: CASPPTGGSGEQYF.

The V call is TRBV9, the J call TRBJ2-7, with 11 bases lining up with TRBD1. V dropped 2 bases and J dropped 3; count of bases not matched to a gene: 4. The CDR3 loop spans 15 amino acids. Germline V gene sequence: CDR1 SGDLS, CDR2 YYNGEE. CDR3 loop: CASSVGTGGGYEQYF. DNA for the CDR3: TGTGCCAGCAGCGTGGGGACAGGGGGAGGCTACGAGCAGTACTTC.

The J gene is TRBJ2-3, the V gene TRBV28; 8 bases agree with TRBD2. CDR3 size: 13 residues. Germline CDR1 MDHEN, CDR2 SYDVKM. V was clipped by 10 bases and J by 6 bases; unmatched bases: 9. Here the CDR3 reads CAISKAGVDTQYF. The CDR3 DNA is TGTGCCATCTCTAAAGCGGGAGTCGATACGCAGTATTTT.

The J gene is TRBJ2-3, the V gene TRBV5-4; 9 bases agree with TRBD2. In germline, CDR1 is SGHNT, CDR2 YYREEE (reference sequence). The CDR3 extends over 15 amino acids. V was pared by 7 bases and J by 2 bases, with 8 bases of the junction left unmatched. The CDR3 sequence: CASGISGGTTDTQYF. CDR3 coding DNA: TGTGCCAGCGGGATTAGCGGGGGTACCACAGATACGCAGTATTTT.